The 19 T cell receptor beta chains in this list originate from one sample, sequenced in a study of T cell clonotyping in hematopoietic cell transplantation. As to time point: recipient sample about 28 days before transplant, after cytoreduction. Profiled with immunoSEQ multiplex PCR; TCRdb holds only in-frame clones, not every one. Of about 27,000 clones listed, under 85% are singletons. The sequencing here drew on peripheral blood mononuclear cells, taken before stem cell transplant. These receptors were obtained from a man over 45 with myelodysplastic syndrome. Some clones in this sample may be carry-over from other donors' samples.

J is TRBJ2-3 and V is TRBV30; D could derive from TRBD1 or TRBD2 (5 bases each). CDR3 length equals 14 residues. The V gene's germline CDR1 is GTSNPN and CDR2 SVGIG (reference sequence). Trimming cost V 4 bases and J 2 bases, with 13 bases left between them. CDR3 loop: CAWKRGGVTDTQYF. DNA for the CDR3: TGTGCCTGGAAACGGGGCGGCGTCACAGATACGCAGTATTTT.

This sequence joins TRBV30 and TRBJ2-5; 14 positions agree with TRBD2. This CDR3 spans 16 amino acids. The J segment lost 4 bases and the V segment lost 3 bases, leaving 7 bases of the junction unmatched. CDR1 GTSNPN and CDR2 SVGIG come from the germline V gene (reference sequence). CDR3 nucleotide sequence: TGTGCCTGGAGCCTCCGACTAGCGGGAGGGCCAGAGACCCAGTACTTC. This translates into CAWSLRLAGGPETQYF.

The chain recombines TRBV19 with TRBJ2-7, with D possibly matching TRBD1 (6 bases). Germline lookup yields CDR1 LNHDA and CDR2 SQIVND (reference sequence). CDR3 size: 13 residues. V lost 5 bases to trimming and J lost 2 bases, with 10 bases between them. CDR3 sequence reads: CASSAGTPYEQYF. CDR3 nucleotides: TGTGCCAGTAGTGCAGGGACACCCTACGAGCAGTACTTC.

V gene TRBV29-1 combines with J gene TRBJ2-7, with 8 nucleotides matching TRBD1. This CDR3 is built from 12 residues. Germline CDR1 and CDR2: SQVTM and ANQGSEA. With V trimmed by 4 bases and J by 6 bases, 5 bases remained unmatched. In DNA form, the CDR3 reads TGCAGCGTTGTGCAGGGGGCGGGCGAGCAGTACTTC. It specifies CSVVQGAGEQYF.

The rearrangement uses TRBV28 and TRBJ2-7, with D perhaps given as TRBD1 or TRBD2 (5 bases each). The germline V gene encodes CDR1 MDHEN and CDR2 SYDVKM. V lost 5 bases and J 4 bases, leaving 12 bases between the germline ends. The CDR3 covers 13 residues. In DNA, the CDR3 is TGTGCCAGCAGTATTGGGACGGGGTACGAGCAGTACTTC. Encoded protein: CASSIGTGYEQYF. The variable domain in full, completed from reference TRBV28 and TRBJ2-7, reads DVKVTQSSRYLVKRTGEKVFLECVQDMDHENMFWYRQDPGLGLRLIYFSYDVKMKEKGDIPEGYSVSREKKERFSLILESASTNQTSMYLCASSIGTGYEQYFGPGTRLTVT.

This clone was seen only once. This chain connects TRBV7-2 to TRBJ1-2, with TRBD1 as a possible D gene (5 bases). The CDR3 loop spans 15 amino acids. The V gene lost 2 bases and the J gene lost 1 base, with 11 bases spanning the gap. From germline, CDR1 is SGHTA and CDR2 FQGNSA. The CDR3: CASSLPGGINYGYTF. The CDR3 region has the DNA TGTGCCAGCAGCTTACCGGGGGGGATTAACTATGGCTACACCTTC.

This clone has just a few counts. The V call is TRBV7-2, the J call TRBJ2-3; weak D call: TRBD2 (7 bases). V gave up 3 bases and J gave up 4 bases, with 14 bases separating them. This CDR3 is built from 15 residues. Germline CDR1 and CDR2: SGHTA and FQGNSA. CDR3 region: CASSLRGGAPDTQYF. CDR3 bases: TGTGCCAGCAGCTTGAGGGGGGGGGCCCCAGATACGCAGTATTTT.

The chain is built from TRBV5-4 and TRBJ1-1; unclear D gene. The germline V and J ends were trimmed by 7 bases and 4 bases, with 14 bases remaining between them. This CDR3 has 13 amino acids. Germline lookup yields CDR1 SGHNT and CDR2 YYREEE (reference sequence). Here the CDR3 reads CASAPWGPTEAFF. DNA for the CDR3: TGTGCCAGCGCCCCCTGGGGTCCCACTGAAGCTTTCTTT. Full variable domain (outside the CDR3, taken from reference TRBV5-4 and TRBJ1-1): ETGVTQSPTHLIKTRGQQVTLRCSSQSGHNTVSWYQQALGQGPQFIFQYYREEENGRGNFPPRFSGLQFPNYSSELNVNALELDDSALYLCASAPWGPTEAFFGQGTRLTVV.

V and J are TRBV5-1 and TRBJ1-2; 7 bases fit TRBD1. The CDR3 totals 15 residues. V shed 4 bases and J 4 bases; nucleotides not matched to a gene: 10. Germline V gives CDR1 SGHRS, CDR2 YFSETQ. The CDR3 sequence is CASSPGQAMVYGYTF. As DNA, the CDR3 is TGCGCCAGCAGCCCCGGACAGGCGATGGTCTATGGCTACACCTTC.

CDR3 loop: CASGREVRGTEAFF. In DNA, the CDR3 is TGTGCCAGCGGCCGAGAAGTGAGGGGCACTGAAGCTTTCTTT. The rearrangement joins TRBV25-1 to TRBJ1-1, with D possibly matching TRBD1 (5 bases). V gave up 8 bases and J gave up 4 bases, with 17 bases separating them. Germline V CDR1 and CDR2: MGHDK, SYGVNS. The CDR3 totals 14 residues. Full variable domain (remainder filled in from reference TRBV25-1 and TRBJ1-1): EADIYQTPRYLVIGTGKKITLECSQTMGHDKMYWYQQDPGMELHLIHYSYGVNSTEKGDLSSESTVSRIRTEHFPLTLESARPSHTSQYLCASGREVRGTEAFFGQGTRLTVV.

This clone was seen more than once but under ten times. J is TRBJ2-7 and V is TRBV7-8; TRBD1 matches at 10 bases. The CDR3 runs to 15 residues. V trimming: 2 bases; J trimming: 2 bases; junction bases outside the gene matches: 3. Germline CDR1 and CDR2: SGHVS and FQNEAQ. Here the CDR3 DNA reads TGTGCCAGCAGCTTATCCGGGACAGGGGCCTACGAGCAGTACTTC. It encodes CASSLSGTGAYEQYF.

The CDR3 loop reads CASSSNDYGYTF. The CDR3 nucleotides are TGTGCCAGCAGCTCCAACGACTATGGCTACACCTTC. The J gene is TRBJ1-2, the V gene TRBV5-4; D not resolved. Deletions cut 3 bases from V and 3 bases from J, with 6 bases between. The CDR3 is 12 amino acids. CDR1 and CDR2 from the germline V gene are SGHNT and YYREEE (reference sequence).

This sequence joins TRBV2 and TRBJ1-5; 9 bases fit TRBD1. With 4 bases clipped from V and 3 bases from J, the junction kept 7 bases outside the gene matches. Looked up from germline, CDR1 is SNHLY and CDR2 is FYNNEI. This CDR3 region has 16 residues. CDR3 sequence (DNA): TGTGCCAGCAGTGGTCCCGGGACAGGGACCAATCAGCCCCAGCATTTT. It codes for CASSGPGTGTNQPQHF.

The CDR3 is CASSFLGRVSYNEQFF. CDR3 nucleotide sequence: TGTGCCAGCAGTTTTCTGGGACGGGTCTCCTACAATGAGCAGTTCTTC. This sequence joins TRBV27 and TRBJ2-1, with D perhaps matching TRBD1 or TRBD2 (5 bases each). Germline values: CDR1 MNHEY, CDR2 SMNVEV (reference sequence). This CDR3 is 16 amino acids long. Deletions cut 3 bases from V and 0 bases from J, with 12 bases between.

The gene calls are TRBV27 and TRBJ2-7, with D possibly TRBD1 on 6 matching bases. Germline V gives CDR1 MNHEY, CDR2 SMNVEV (reference sequence). Trimming shortened V by 0 bases and J by 5 bases, and 11 bases separated the two germline ends. The CDR3 runs to 14 residues. The CDR3 DNA reads TGTGCCAGCAGTTTATCCCAGGGGATCCACGAGCAGTACTTC. Translating it yields CASSLSQGIHEQYF.

V gene TRBV27 combines with J gene TRBJ1-2; TRBD1 might be the D (5 bases). V lost 6 bases to trimming and J lost 5 bases, with 10 bases between them. The CDR3 runs to 12 residues. The germline V gene has CDR1 MNHEY and CDR2 SMNVEV (reference sequence). The CDR3 reads CASSQRGYGYTF. CDR3 DNA: TGTGCCAGCAGCCAAAGGGGTTATGGCTACACCTTC.

This rearrangement joins TRBV5-1 to TRBJ1-1, with 7 bases that match TRBD1. This CDR3 contains 15 residues. The J segment lost 1 base and the V segment lost 4 bases, leaving 7 bases of the junction unmatched. Looked up from germline, CDR1 is SGHRS and CDR2 is YFSETQ. In DNA, the CDR3 is TGCGCCAGCAGCCGACTCGGGACAGCGAACACTGAAGCTTTCTTT. Protein: CASSRLGTANTEAFF.

The V gene is TRBV6-5, the J gene TRBJ2-1; TRBD2 matches 10 bases. The CDR3 sequence is 14 residues long. Per the germline V gene, CDR1 is MNHEY and CDR2 is SVGAGI. J was trimmed by 9 bases and V by 6 bases; bases with no gene match: 8. DNA of the CDR3: TGTGCCAGCAGCCGGTCGTCTAGCGGGGGTGAGCAGTTCTTC. Its translation: CASSRSSSGGEQFF.

The chain combines TRBV6-1 with TRBJ1-5, with 10 bases fitting TRBD1. The J segment lost 7 bases and the V segment lost 3 bases, leaving 6 bases of the junction unmatched. The CDR3 has 15 amino acids. Germline V gives CDR1 MNHNS, CDR2 SASEGT. The CDR3 spells CASSDGQGVQQPQHF. DNA of the CDR3: TGTGCCAGCAGTGACGGACAGGGGGTGCAGCAGCCCCAGCATTTT.